This section outlines one T cell receptor beta chain sequence together with its context. Antigen specificity is unknown. The data derive from a study of T cells expressing NK-cell markers. The overall study: From sorted CD3+CD56+NKG2C+, CD3+CD56+NKG2C- and CD3+CD56-NKG2C+ T cells came the TCR beta repertoires. Broader study findings: Five to seven of the donors carried dominant NKG2C+ clonotypes that took up about 1.0-7.0% of their CD8+ T cells.

Researchers built TCR beta cDNA using 5'RACE template switching with UMIs. Each CDR3 protein gets one entry in TCRdb, which reprocessed the 5' RACE reads and gives no DNA. In total, the table holds under 500,000 distinct CDR3 sequences. The germline V gene encodes CDR1 MNHNS and CDR2 SASEGT. The CDR3 extends over 13 amino acids. The rearrangement links TRBV6-1 to TRBJ2-1; TCRdb proposes TRBD2, but this gene call is untestable without DNA. The receptor was derived from a woman between 18 and 75 years old in good health. The sequenced sample consisted of blood T cells: a sorted CD56 or NKG2C T cell subset, CD4+ or CD8+ T cells, or bulk PBMC T cells (not recorded which). The CDR3 here is CASSPLVNWEQFF.